The count of the clone carrying this TCR beta chain is one. The CDR3 contains 13 residues. CDR1 is LNHDA, CDR2 SQIVND, per germline (reference sequence). The V and J ends lost 6 bases and 1 base respectively, with 10 bases between them. Repertoires were generated with immunoSEQ multiplex PCR, while TCRdb's copy carries only in-frame clones and drops some. The sample holds approximately 100,000 clones, 65% to 90% seen once. This specimen comes from a study of blood T cell repertoires in COVID-19. Study-wide context: T cells, B-cell-depleted T cells, or PBMCs supplied cDNA or gDNA.

Cohort assignment relied on participant-reported clinical history. The TCR comes from a woman between 50 and 59 years old who had recovered from COVID-19. Sequenced input: PBMCs or T cells enriched from blood (not recorded which). The chain uses TRBV19 and TRBJ2-7; maybe TRBD1 (6 bases). The CDR3 sequence: CASRGQGSYEQYF. The CDR3 DNA follows: TGTGCCAGTAGGGGACAAGGATCCTACGAGCAGTACTTC.